This T cell receptor beta chain was profiled in a study of T-cell reconstitution after alpha-beta-depleted transplantation in children. Library preparation (for TCRbeta) was performed with unique molecular identifiers. TCRdb redid the calling of the PCR reads with MiXCR, one entry per CDR3 protein. The table lists some 600,000 distinct CDR3 sequences, roughly 13% of them singletons. Whole-study results and caveats: Alpha-beta T cells about two months after transplant reportedly derived from several hundred expanded graft clones.

In its sample, this clonotype was seen many times. Its antigen remains unidentified. CDR3 length: 15 residues. V lost 2 bases and J 4 bases, leaving 13 bases between the germline ends. Germline V gene sequence: CDR1 MNHEY, CDR2 SVGAGI. This receptor was taken from a male patient between 5 and 17 years old who had a stem cell transplant for acute myeloid leukemia, so the T cells may come from the graft donor. The material sequenced was PBMCs, mostly from graft donor cells, taken 360 days after TCRalphabeta/CD19-depleted stem cell transplant. This sequence joins TRBV6-5 and TRBJ2-3; D could derive from TRBD1 or TRBD2 (5 bases each). The CDR3 nucleotides are TGTGCCAGCAGTTACGTGGGGGTCTCCGCAGATACGCAGTATTTT. This sequence encodes CASSYVGVSADTQYF.